This T cell receptor beta chain is from a study of control samples from healthy donors and cancer patients. Using immunoSEQ multiplex PCR, the repertoire was profiled, and TCRdb retains in-frame clones only, with some absent. In the table there are some 150,000 clones, 90% to 95% of which are singletons. V lost 4 bases and J lost 1; bases outside the gene matches: 5. There are 16 residues in the CDR3. The germline gives CDR1 LNHDA, CDR2 SQIVND (reference sequence). V usage is TRBV19 and J usage is TRBJ2-5, with 11 bases fitting TRBD2. The sequenced material came from PBMCs. The TCR comes from a man in his sixties with colorectal cancer. The CDR3 nucleotides are TGTGCCAGTAGTACCCGACTAGCGGGGCTCCAAGAGACCCAGTACTTC. Translated: CASSTRLAGLQETQYF.